Shown below are 4 T cell receptor beta chains from a single sample sequenced in a study of cytomegalovirus exposure and HLA in healthy donors (dated by TCRdb to about 2017). The library was produced with the immunoSEQ multiplex PCR assay. A mixture of 60 forward primers for TCR Vbeta segments and 13 reverse primers for TCR Jbeta segments was used in the multiplex PCR. Not all clones reach the TCRdb copy of this immuneACCESS table, which keeps in-frame sequences only. Checked studies attribute under half of the gap to unresolved V genes and leave the rest unexplained. The sample data list over 110,000 clones, and about four fifths of these were observed just once. The top ten clones comprise 6.2% of the sample. The sample was PBMCs. These receptors originate from a woman aged 35 to 49 in good health and CMV-seropositive.

This clone appeared once. V usage is TRBV30 and J usage is TRBJ2-3; no clear D. V was clipped by 1 base and J by 4 bases, with 12 bases between them. This CDR3 is 14 amino acids long. CDR1 is GTSNPN, CDR2 SVGIG, per germline (reference sequence). CDR3 nucleotides: TGTGCCTGGAGTGGTGGTAGCAGTTCAGATACGCAGTATTTT. Translating gives CAWSGGSSSDTQYF.

The chain recombines TRBV9 with TRBJ2-7; D uncertain. This CDR3 is built from 14 residues. Trimming took 0 bases from V and 0 from J, leaving 7 bases between them. Germline loops: CDR1 SGDLS, CDR2 YYNGEE. CDR3 bases: TGTGCCAGCAGCGTAGCGAGCAACTCCTACGAGCAGTACTTC. Its protein is CASSVASNSYEQYF.

The V and J genes are TRBV11-2 and TRBJ2-7, with 8 bases lining up with TRBD2. After removal of 5 bases from V and 6 bases from J, the junction contained 15 bases not matched to a gene. Germline assignment: CDR1 SGHAT and CDR2 FQNNGV. CDR3 length equals 16 residues. This CDR3 is CASSPEEWREDSEQYF. CDR3 coding DNA: TGTGCCAGCAGCCCAGAAGAGTGGCGGGAGGACTCCGAGCAGTACTTC.

Worth noting for this clone: The junction shows a germline mismatch at one end, possibly a read error. The chain carries TRBV7-9 and TRBJ1-4; D remains ambiguous. The CDR3 runs to 12 residues. The germline V gene encodes CDR1 SEHNR and CDR2 FQNEAQ (reference sequence). For the CDR3, the DNA is TGTTCCAGCAGCTCACGGGAGGAAAAACTGTTTTTT. Amino acid sequence: CSSSSREEKLFF.